The source of this T cell receptor (beta chain) is a study of shared clonotypes between healthy human individuals. From germline, CDR1 is SGHTA and CDR2 FQGNSA. The CDR3 sequence is 14 residues long. V shed 2 bases and J 3 bases; nucleotides not matched to a gene: 2. Note on this clone: Its antigen is unknown. Other DNA sequences in the same sample also yield this CDR3.

Study-wide results and limits: Apart from blood, nothing was sampled; tissue repertoires likely differ.

Replicate PCRs from sorted subsets contained roughly 190 ng DNA, which is tens of thousands of T cell genomes. The assay was immunoSEQ multiplex PCR, and TCRdb's table has in-frame clones only and misses some. Of over a million clones in the sample, 97% to 99% were seen once. Sequenced material: naive CD4+ T cells sorted from blood. The subset denotes: CD45RA+ positively selected. The chain is built from TRBV7-2 and TRBJ2-7; 9 nucleotides align to TRBD2. This TCR derives from a man aged 25 to 40 in good health. CDR3 sequence reads: CASSLSGRSYEQYF. The CDR3 DNA follows: TGTGCCAGCAGCTTAAGCGGGAGGAGCTACGAGCAGTACTTC.